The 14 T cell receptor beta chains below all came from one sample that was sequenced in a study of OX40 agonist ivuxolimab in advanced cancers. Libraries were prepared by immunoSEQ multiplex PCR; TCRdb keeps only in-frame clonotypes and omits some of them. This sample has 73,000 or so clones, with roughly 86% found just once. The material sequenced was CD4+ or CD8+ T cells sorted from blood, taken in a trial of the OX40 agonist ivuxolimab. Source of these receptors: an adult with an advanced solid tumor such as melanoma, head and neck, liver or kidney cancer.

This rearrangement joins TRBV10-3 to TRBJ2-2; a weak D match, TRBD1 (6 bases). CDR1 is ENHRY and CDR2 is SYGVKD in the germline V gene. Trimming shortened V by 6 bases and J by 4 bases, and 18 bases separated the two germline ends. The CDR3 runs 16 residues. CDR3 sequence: CAIRVDSPGATGELFF. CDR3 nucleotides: TGTGCCATCAGGGTGGACAGCCCAGGGGCCACCGGGGAGCTGTTTTTT.

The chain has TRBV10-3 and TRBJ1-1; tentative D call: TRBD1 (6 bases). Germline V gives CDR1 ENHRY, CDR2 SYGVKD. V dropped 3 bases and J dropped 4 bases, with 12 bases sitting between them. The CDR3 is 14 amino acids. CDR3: CAISEQGVGTEAFF. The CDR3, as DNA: TGTGCCATCAGTGAACAGGGCGTCGGCACTGAAGCTTTCTTT.

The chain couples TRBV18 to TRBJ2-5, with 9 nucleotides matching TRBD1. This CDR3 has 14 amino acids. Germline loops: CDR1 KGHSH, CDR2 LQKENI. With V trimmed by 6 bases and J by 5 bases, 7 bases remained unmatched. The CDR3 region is CASSKPGQGETQYF. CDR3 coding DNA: TGTGCCAGCTCGAAACCGGGACAGGGTGAGACCCAGTACTTC.

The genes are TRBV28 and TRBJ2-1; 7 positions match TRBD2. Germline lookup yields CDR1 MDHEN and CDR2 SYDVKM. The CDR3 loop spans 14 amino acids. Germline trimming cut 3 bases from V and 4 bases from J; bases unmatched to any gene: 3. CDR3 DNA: TGTGCCAGCAGTTTCCTAGCGGAATACAATGAGCAGTTCTTC. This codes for CASSFLAEYNEQFF.

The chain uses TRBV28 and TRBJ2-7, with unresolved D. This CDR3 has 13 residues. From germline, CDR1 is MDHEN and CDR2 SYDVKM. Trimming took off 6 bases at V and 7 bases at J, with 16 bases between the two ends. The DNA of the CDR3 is TGTGCCAGCAGGACCGTGAGAGCTCGGGAGCAGTACTTC. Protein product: CASRTVRAREQYF.

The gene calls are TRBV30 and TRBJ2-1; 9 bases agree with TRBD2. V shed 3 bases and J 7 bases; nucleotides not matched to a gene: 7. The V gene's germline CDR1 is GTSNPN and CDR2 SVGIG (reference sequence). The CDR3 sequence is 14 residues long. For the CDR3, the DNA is TGTGCCTGGAGCGCTAGCGGGAATAGGAATGAGCAGTTCTTC. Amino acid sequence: CAWSASGNRNEQFF.

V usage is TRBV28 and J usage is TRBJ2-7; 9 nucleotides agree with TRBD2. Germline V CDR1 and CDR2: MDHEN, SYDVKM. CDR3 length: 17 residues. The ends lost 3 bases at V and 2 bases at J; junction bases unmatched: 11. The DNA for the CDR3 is TGTGCCAGCAGTTTTTTGGCTAGCGGGAAGGGGGCCTACGAGCAGTACTTC. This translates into CASSFLASGKGAYEQYF. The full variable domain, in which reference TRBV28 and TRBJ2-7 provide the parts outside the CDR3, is DVKVTQSSRYLVKRTGEKVFLECVQDMDHENMFWYRQDPGLGLRLIYFSYDVKMKEKGDIPEGYSVSREKKERFSLILESASTNQTSMYLCASSFLASGKGAYEQYFGPGTRLTVT.

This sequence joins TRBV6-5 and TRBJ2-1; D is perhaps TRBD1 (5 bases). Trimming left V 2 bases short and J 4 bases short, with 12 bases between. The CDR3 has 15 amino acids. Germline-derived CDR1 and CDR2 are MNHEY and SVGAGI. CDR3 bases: TGTGCCAGCAGTTACGGGCAGGGTCTATACAATGAGCAGTTCTTC. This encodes CASSYGQGLYNEQFF.

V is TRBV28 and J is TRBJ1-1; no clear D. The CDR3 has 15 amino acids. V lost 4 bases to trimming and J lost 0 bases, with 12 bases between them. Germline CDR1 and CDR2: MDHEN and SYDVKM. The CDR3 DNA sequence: TGTGCCAGCAGTTGGGGAGCAGGCCTGAACACTGAAGCTTTCTTT. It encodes CASSWGAGLNTEAFF.

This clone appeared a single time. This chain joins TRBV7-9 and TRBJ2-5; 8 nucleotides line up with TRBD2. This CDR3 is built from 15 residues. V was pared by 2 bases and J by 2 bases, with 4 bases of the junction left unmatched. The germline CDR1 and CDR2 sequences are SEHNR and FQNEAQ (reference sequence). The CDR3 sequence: CASSLTGGVQETQYF. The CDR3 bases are TGTGCCAGCAGCTTAACCGGGGGGGTTCAAGAGACCCAGTACTTC. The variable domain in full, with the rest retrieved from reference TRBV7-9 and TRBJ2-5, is DTGVSQNPRHKITKRGQNVTFRCDPISEHNRLYWYRQTLGQGPEFLTYFQNEAQLEKSRLLSDRFSAERPKGSFSTLEIQRTEQGDSAMYLCASSLTGGVQETQYFGPGTRLLVL.

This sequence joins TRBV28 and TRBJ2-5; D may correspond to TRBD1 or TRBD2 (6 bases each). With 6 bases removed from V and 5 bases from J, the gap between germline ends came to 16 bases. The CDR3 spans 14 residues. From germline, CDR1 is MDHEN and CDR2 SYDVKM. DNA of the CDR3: TGTGCCAGCAGGCCCGGGGGCGTTGGGGAGACCCAGTACTTC. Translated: CASRPGGVGETQYF. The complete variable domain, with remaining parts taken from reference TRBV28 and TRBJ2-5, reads DVKVTQSSRYLVKRTGEKVFLECVQDMDHENMFWYRQDPGLGLRLIYFSYDVKMKEKGDIPEGYSVSREKKERFSLILESASTNQTSMYLCASRPGGVGETQYFGPGTRLLVL.

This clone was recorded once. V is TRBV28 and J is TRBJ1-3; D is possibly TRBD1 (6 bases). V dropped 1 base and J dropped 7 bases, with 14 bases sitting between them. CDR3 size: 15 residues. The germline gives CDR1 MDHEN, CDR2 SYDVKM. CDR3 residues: CASSLSGRGGNTIYF. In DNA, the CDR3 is TGTGCCAGCAGTTTATCTGGCAGGGGTGGGAACACCATATATTTT. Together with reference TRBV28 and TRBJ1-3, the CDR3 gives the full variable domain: DVKVTQSSRYLVKRTGEKVFLECVQDMDHENMFWYRQDPGLGLRLIYFSYDVKMKEKGDIPEGYSVSREKKERFSLILESASTNQTSMYLCASSLSGRGGNTIYFGEGSWLTVV.

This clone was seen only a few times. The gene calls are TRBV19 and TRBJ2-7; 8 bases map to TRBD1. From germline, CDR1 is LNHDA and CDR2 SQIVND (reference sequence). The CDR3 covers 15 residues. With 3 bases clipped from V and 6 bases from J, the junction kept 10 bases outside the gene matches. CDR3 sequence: CASSISQGARGEQYF. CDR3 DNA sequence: TGTGCCAGTAGTATCTCTCAGGGGGCGCGGGGCGAGCAGTACTTC.

The CDR3 DNA reads TGTGCCAGCAGCGTAGGACCCACCACTGGCACAGATACGCAGTATTTT. Protein product: CASSVGPTTGTDTQYF. The chain uses TRBV9 and TRBJ2-3; D is undetermined. Germline loops: CDR1 SGDLS, CDR2 YYNGEE. The CDR3 loop spans 16 amino acids. V lost 0 bases to trimming and J lost 1 base, with 12 bases between them.